This TCR beta chain comes out of a study of cytomegalovirus exposure and HLA in healthy donors. Study conclusions and caveats: The study flagged about 150 TCR beta chains as cytomegalovirus-associated. Rarity marked most TCR sequences, yet some public TCRs occurred in many donors. For most TCR beta V segments, an earlier analysis put the productive rate at about 90% or about 30% of the time.

V was shortened by 2 bases and J by 4 bases, with 9 bases between the two germline ends. CDR1 is SGHRS, CDR2 YFSETQ, per germline. The CDR3 has 13 residues. A remark on this clone: Its antigen is unidentified.

The PCR contained 60 Vbeta and 13 Jbeta primers. Sequencing was performed with immunoSEQ multiplex PCR; in TCRdb, only in-frame clones are kept and a portion is missing. This sample has approximately 190,000 clones, with 65% to 85% found just once. The TCR comes from a man between 40 and 49 years old in good health and CMV-seropositive. Sequenced material: PBMCs. V and J are TRBV5-1 and TRBJ1-1; a possible D gene is TRBD1 (6 bases). The CDR3 is CASSFLGATEAFF. The CDR3 coding sequence is TGCGCCAGCAGCTTTCTGGGGGCCACTGAAGCTTTCTTT.